This passage covers 9 T cell receptor beta chains from one sample sequenced in a study of naive and memory T cell subsets. Ligated cDNA underwent four rounds of PCR with nested alpha and beta constant region primers and SP2. TCRdb re-derived calls from the 5' RACE reads in MiXCR, one entry per CDR3 protein. The table has about 62,000 distinct CDR3 sequences, 6% to 8.5% seen once. An oligonucleotide containing a UMI was ligated to the 3' end of TCR cDNA. These receptors came from a female donor in good health.

The chain carries TRBV25-1 and TRBJ2-7; 8 bases map to TRBD1. The CDR3 extends over 15 amino acids. V dropped 3 bases and J dropped 6; count of bases not matched to a gene: 10. Germline V CDR1 and CDR2: MGHDK, SYGVNS. CDR3 sequence (DNA): TGTGCCAGCAGTGACCGGACAGGGCGGCGCGGCGAGCAGTACTTC. Translated: CASSDRTGRRGEQYF.

This clonotype was seen ten or more times. The chain couples TRBV29-1 to TRBJ2-5, with D maybe TRBD2 (5 bases). The CDR3 is made up of 11 amino acids. From germline, CDR1 is SQVTM and CDR2 ANQGSEA. V was trimmed by 6 bases and J by 5 bases, leaving 10 bases between them. CDR3 DNA: TGCAGCGTGGAGGAGGTTGAGACCCAGTACTTC. It specifies CSVEEVETQYF.

This clonotype occurred many times. The chain uses TRBV12-3 or TRBV12-4 and TRBJ1-1; 9 nucleotides agree with TRBD1. Trimming at V came to 2 bases and at J to 5 bases, leaving 9 bases not matched to a gene. CDR3 length: 16 amino acids. The CDR3 spells CASSLTGGARSTEAFF. The CDR3 bases are TGTGCCAGCAGTTTAACAGGGGGCGCGCGTAGTACTGAAGCTTTCTTT.

Many counts were recorded for this clonotype. The chain uses TRBV27 and TRBJ1-2; D gene ambiguous. Germline-derived CDR1 and CDR2 are MNHEY and SMNVEV (reference sequence). V lost 6 bases and J 2 bases, leaving 13 bases between the germline ends. The CDR3 consists of 14 residues. This chain's CDR3 is CASSTSDQNYGYTF. DNA for the CDR3: TGTGCCAGCAGCACAAGTGATCAAAACTATGGCTACACCTTC.

This clonotype was counted between two and nine times. The chain couples TRBV28 to TRBJ2-5, with TRBD1 matching 10 bases. The CDR3 is 16 residues long. In germline, CDR1 is MDHEN, CDR2 SYDVKM. V lost 1 base and J lost 5; bases outside the gene matches: 7. In DNA form, the CDR3 reads TGTGCCAGCAGTTTATTTGAGGACAGGGGGATTGAGACCCAGTACTTC. Protein product: CASSLFEDRGIETQYF.

A few counts support this clonotype. The V call is TRBV18, the J call TRBJ1-2; D perhaps matches TRBD1 (6 bases). Trimming removed 0 bases at V and 6 bases at J, with 17 bases between. In germline, CDR1 is KGHSH, CDR2 LQKENI. The CDR3 loop spans 16 amino acids. The CDR3 reads CASSPPNRERWDGYTF. The CDR3 DNA reads TGTGCCAGCTCACCACCGAACAGGGAACGGTGGGATGGCTACACCTTC.

The sample holds a few counts of this clonotype. The chain has TRBV4-2 and TRBJ2-1; D possibly corresponds to TRBD2 (5 bases). The germline CDR1 and CDR2 sequences are LGHNA and YNFKEQ. Trimming took off 2 bases at V and 6 bases at J, with 14 bases between the two ends. The CDR3 sequence is 15 residues long. CDR3 in DNA: TGTGCCAGCAGCCAAAACCAACTAGGGAGCAATGAGCAGTTCTTC. Protein: CASSQNQLGSNEQFF.

The sample holds many counts of this clonotype. The chain joins TRBV29-1 to TRBJ1-1, with D perhaps matching TRBD1 (5 bases). With 0 bases removed from V and 7 bases from J, the gap between germline ends came to 12 bases. Per the germline V gene, CDR1 is SQVTM and CDR2 is ANQGSEA. The CDR3 runs to 13 residues. CDR3 region: CSVEEGPGGEAFF. CDR3 coding DNA: TGCAGCGTTGAAGAAGGCCCGGGGGGTGAAGCTTTCTTT.

This clonotype has more than one count but fewer than ten. The chain carries TRBV12-3 or TRBV12-4 and TRBJ2-1, with no clear D. This CDR3 contains 15 residues. V was trimmed by 3 bases and J by 8 bases, leaving 17 bases between them. The CDR3 region is CASSFSGIPRYEQFF. CDR3 nucleotides: TGTGCCAGCAGTTTCAGTGGTATCCCGAGGTATGAGCAGTTCTTC.